The 22 T cell receptor beta chains given below trace back to one sample, sequenced in a study of T cells expressing NK-cell markers. TCRdb re-analyzed the 5' RACE reads; it lists each CDR3 protein once, without DNA. Its table lists about 160,000 distinct CDR3 sequences. Sequenced: blood T cells: a sorted CD56 or NKG2C T cell subset, CD4+ or CD8+ T cells, or bulk PBMC T cells (not recorded which). These receptors came from a man aged 18-69 years in good health.

The chain joins TRBV4-1 to TRBJ2-7; TCRdb lists TRBD2, though no DNA is available to test this call. The CDR3 runs 13 residues. Germline V gene lookup returns CDR1 MGHRA and CDR2 YSYEKL. Here the CDR3 reads CASSLSRDEKQYF.

V gene TRBV11-2 combines with J gene TRBJ2-6; TCRdb outputs TRBD1, but without DNA this stays unchecked. CDR1 and CDR2 from the germline V gene are SGHAT and FQNNGV. The length of the CDR3 is 16 residues. This chain's CDR3 is CASSLDRDSGANVLTF.

The J gene is TRBJ1-3, the V gene TRBV7-8; absent DNA, TCRdb's TRBD1 call cannot be checked. The CDR3 sequence is 17 residues long. Germline lookup yields CDR1 SGHVS and CDR2 FQNEAQ. The CDR3 sequence is CASSMPGQGPGGNTIYF.

The rearrangement uses TRBV12-3 or TRBV12-4 and TRBJ2-3; TCRdb outputs TRBD1, but without DNA this stays unchecked. The CDR3 covers 15 residues. This CDR3 reads CASAKTGQGIDTQYF.

This chain joins TRBV13 and TRBJ1-1; lacking DNA, the TRBD1 call made by TCRdb goes unchecked. The CDR3 is 15 amino acids. Germline V gives CDR1 PRHDT, CDR2 FYEKMQ (reference sequence). The CDR3 loop reads CASSLKGAPKIEAFF.

This chain's CDR3 is CASSQDGTSEYYQETQYF. The chain recombines TRBV3-1 with TRBJ2-5; TCRdb proposes TRBD2, but this gene call is untestable without DNA. Germline assignment: CDR1 LGHDT and CDR2 YNNKEL (reference sequence). The CDR3 totals 18 residues.

This chain connects TRBV2 to TRBJ2-2. Germline values: CDR1 SNHLY, CDR2 FYNNEI. There are 14 residues in the CDR3. The CDR3 spells CASSASVAAGELFF.

The rearrangement links TRBV5-6 to TRBJ1-4; as DNA is missing, the TRBD1 call by TCRdb cannot be tested. The CDR3 has 15 amino acids. In germline, CDR1 is SGHDT, CDR2 YYEEEE. CDR3 loop: CASSPGAPFQEKLFF.

V usage is TRBV4-1 and J usage is TRBJ2-5. The germline gives CDR1 MGHRA, CDR2 YSYEKL. The CDR3 sequence is 15 residues long. The CDR3 region is CASSHRAVFQETQYF.

This chain connects TRBV14 to TRBJ2-7. CDR1 and CDR2 from the germline V gene are SGHDN and FVKESK. The length of the CDR3 is 14 residues. The CDR3 reads CASSRRGGSSEQYF.

This rearrangement joins TRBV19 to TRBJ1-1; TCRdb's D call of TRBD1 is untestable without DNA. The CDR3 has 15 residues. Germline V lookup: CDR1 LNHDA, CDR2 SQIVND (reference sequence). The CDR3 region is CASSMWGSMNTEAFF.

The V gene is TRBV12-3 or TRBV12-4, the J gene TRBJ2-6; absent DNA, TCRdb's TRBD1 call cannot be checked. CDR3 size: 16 residues. The chain's CDR3 is CASSETGYSGANVLTF.

This chain connects TRBV7-6 to TRBJ1-2; the TRBD1 assignment by TCRdb is unverifiable without DNA. This CDR3 is 16 amino acids long. The germline V gene encodes CDR1 SGHVS and CDR2 FNYEAQ. This CDR3 is CASSSGQGDGSYGYTF. Using reference TRBV7-6 and TRBJ1-2 for the parts outside the CDR3, the full variable domain is GAGVSQSPRYKVTKRGQDVALRCDPISGHVSLYWYRQALGQGPEFLTYFNYEAQQDKSGLPNDRFSAERPEGSISTLTIQRTEQRDSAMYRCASSSGQGDGSYGYTFGSGTRLTVV.

The gene calls are TRBV2 and TRBJ2-2. CDR1 is SNHLY and CDR2 is FYNNEI in the germline V gene. CDR3 size: 14 residues. CDR3 sequence: CASSEVGSTGELFF.

V is TRBV27 and J is TRBJ2-1; the TCRdb call, TRBD1, lacks DNA for checking. Looked up from germline, CDR1 is MNHEY and CDR2 is SMNVEV (reference sequence). This CDR3 spans 14 amino acids. This CDR3 reads CASSLQGTDNEQFF.

This chain connects TRBV7-9 to TRBJ1-3. Germline lookup yields CDR1 SEHNR and CDR2 FQNEAQ (reference sequence). The CDR3 spans 14 residues. CDR3 sequence reads: CASTSIGSGNTIYF. The entire variable domain, with the rest obtained from reference TRBV7-9 and TRBJ1-3, is as follows: DTGVSQNPRHKITKRGQNVTFRCDPISEHNRLYWYRQTLGQGPEFLTYFQNEAQLEKSRLLSDRFSAERPKGSFSTLEIQRTEQGDSAMYLCASTSIGSGNTIYFGEGSWLTVV.

The chain's CDR3 is CASSLVTEQGDEQFF. The gene calls are TRBV7-6 and TRBJ2-1; TCRdb's D call, TRBD1, is unchecked because there is no DNA. The germline gives CDR1 SGHVS, CDR2 FNYEAQ. The CDR3 has 15 residues.

This chain connects TRBV5-4 to TRBJ2-3; the TCRdb D gene call, TRBD1, has no DNA to confirm it. The CDR3 totals 15 residues. Germline V gives CDR1 SGHNT, CDR2 YYREEE (reference sequence). The CDR3 loop is CASNFGPGGWDTQYF.

V gene TRBV19 combines with J gene TRBJ2-1; the D call of TRBD1 rests on TCRdb alone, since no DNA is present to check it. Germline values: CDR1 LNHDA, CDR2 SQIVND (reference sequence). There are 12 residues in the CDR3. The CDR3 sequence is CASSISGEGRFF.

The V call is TRBV27, the J call TRBJ1-1; the TRBD1 assignment by TCRdb is unverifiable without DNA. The CDR3 totals 14 residues. The germline CDR1 and CDR2 sequences are MNHEY and SMNVEV (reference sequence). CDR3 in amino acids: CASRIQGGVIEAFF.

The CDR3 protein is CVVSGGYNNEQFF. V is TRBV2 and J is TRBJ2-1; TCRdb proposes TRBD2, but this gene call is untestable without DNA. The CDR3 loop spans 13 amino acids. The V gene's germline CDR1 is SNHLY and CDR2 FYNNEI.

This chain uses TRBV7-9 with TRBJ2-3; TCRdb names TRBD1, which stays unverified in the absence of DNA. The CDR3 has 15 residues. The V gene's germline CDR1 is SEHNR and CDR2 FQNEAQ (reference sequence). The chain's CDR3 is CASSSQRGGTDTQYF.